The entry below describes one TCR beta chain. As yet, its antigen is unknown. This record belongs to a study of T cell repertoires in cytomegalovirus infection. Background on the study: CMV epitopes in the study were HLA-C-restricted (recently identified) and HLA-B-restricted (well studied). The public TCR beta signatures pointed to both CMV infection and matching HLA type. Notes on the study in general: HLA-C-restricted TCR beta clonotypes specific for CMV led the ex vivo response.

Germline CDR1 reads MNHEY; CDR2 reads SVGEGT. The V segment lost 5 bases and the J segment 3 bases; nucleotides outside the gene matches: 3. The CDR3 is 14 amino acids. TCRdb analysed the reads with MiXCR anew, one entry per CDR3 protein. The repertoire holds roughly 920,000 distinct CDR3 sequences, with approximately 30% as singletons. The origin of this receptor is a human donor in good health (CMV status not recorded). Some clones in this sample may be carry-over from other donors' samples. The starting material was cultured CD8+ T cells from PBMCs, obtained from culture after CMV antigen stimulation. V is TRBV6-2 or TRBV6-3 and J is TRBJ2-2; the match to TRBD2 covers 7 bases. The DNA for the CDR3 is TGTGCCAGCAGTCGGGGGGTCTACACCGGGGAGCTGTTTTTT. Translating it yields CASSRGVYTGELFF.